The TCR beta chain under discussion was sequenced for a study of cytomegalovirus exposure and HLA in healthy donors. Findings and limits, study-wide: By a later analysis, the bulk of CMV-associated TCR beta chains appeared HLA-restricted. CMV serostatus stood as the only immune exposure information on hand. Later on, a genetic analysis was performed. It linked a missense variant in DCLRE1C with V- and J-gene trimming of TCR beta. Sequencing likely produced, as an artifact, a cluster of highly shared sequence variants.

Amplification used 60 Vbeta primers and 13 Jbeta primers. Produced via immunoSEQ multiplex PCR; TCRdb's table is partial and in-frame only. The sample shows 250,000 to 350,000 clones, roughly 89% of them seen only once. This clone was recorded once. Its antigen is as yet unknown. CDR3 length: 13 residues. V lost 2 bases to trimming and J lost 3 bases, with 7 bases between them. Germline-derived CDR1 and CDR2 are SGHNT and YYREEE (reference sequence). This chain connects TRBV5-4 to TRBJ2-3, with D perhaps matching TRBD2 (5 bases). The sample was PBMCs. This sequence originates from a young woman in good health and CMV-seronegative. Written as DNA, the CDR3 is TGTGCCAGCAGCTTTCCGGGAACAGATACGCAGTATTTT. Residues: CASSFPGTDTQYF.